This is a list of T cell receptor beta chains from one sample in a study of blood T cell repertoires in COVID-19. The protocol was immunoSEQ multiplex PCR, while the TCRdb copy is restricted to in-frame clones and leaves out a portion. Of around 140,000 clones in the sample, about 76% are singletons; the top ten hold 8.2%. The sample taken for sequencing was peripheral blood. The receptors were gathered from a human donor in a cohort sampled during active COVID-19. Each CDR3 is given with its conserved first and last residue.

V gene	J gene	CDR3 protein
TRBV24-1	TRBJ2-3	CATSDPGLAGGIKTDTQYF
TRBV28	TRBJ2-7	CASSEPGLAYYEQYF
TRBV12-3/TRBV12-4	TRBJ2-7	CASSPPGYEQYF
TRBV3-1/TRBV3-2	TRBJ1-1	CASSQERPGWNTEAFF
TRBV28	TRBJ2-3	CASSLAGEGTDTQYF
TRBV7-9	TRBJ2-2	CASSSGLYTGELFF
TRBV27	TRBJ2-7	CASSQSYEQYF
TRBV6-6	TRBJ1-2	CASSLGQGEGYGYTF
TRBV3-1/TRBV3-2	TRBJ1-1	CASRGGTEAFF
TRBV28	TRBJ2-7	CASRLSGSGYEQYF
TRBV6-2/TRBV6-3	TRBJ1-5	CASSYGDRVQPQHF
TRBV5-6	TRBJ1-1	CASSRWDSLNTEAFF
TRBV28	TRBJ1-5	CASSTRFWRSNQPQHF
TRBV29-1	TRBJ2-1	CSVEGLAVSYNEQFF
TRBV13	TRBJ1-1	CASSEGALDTEAFF
TRBV6-5	TRBJ2-3	CASSYKGVSTDTQYF
TRBV7-9	TRBJ1-1	CASSQRGLGANTEAFF
TRBV28	TRBJ1-3	CASVSGQGQYTIYF
TRBV19	TRBJ2-1	CASSMGGSFYNEQFF
TRBV4-3	TRBJ1-5	CASSLTGENQPQHF
TRBV7-2	TRBJ1-2	CASSPYQTEDYGYTF
TRBV6-5	TRBJ1-2	CASISGGSGYGYTF
TRBV10-3	TRBJ2-1	CAAAPGQGFAYYEQFF
TRBV6-2/TRBV6-3	TRBJ1-2	CASSDNRGEGYTF